This T cell receptor (beta chain) was profiled in a study of blood T cell repertoires in COVID-19. The overall study: The analysed material was cDNA or gDNA that came from T cells, B-cell-depleted T cells, or PBMCs.

Repertoires were generated with immunoSEQ multiplex PCR, while TCRdb's copy carries only in-frame clones and drops some. The table lists fewer than 300,000 clones, 70% to 90% of them singletons, with approximately 4.2% in the top ten. The V end lost 6 bases, the J end lost 7 bases, and 10 bases lay between the germline ends. This CDR3 contains 13 residues. From germline, CDR1 is MNHEY and CDR2 SVGAGI. The specimen sequenced was PBMCs or T cells enriched from blood (not recorded which). This clonotype was sampled from a woman aged 25 to 39 who had recovered from COVID-19. This rearrangement joins TRBV6-5 to TRBJ1-6, with a tentative D call TRBD1 (6 bases). The CDR3 DNA reads TGTGCCAGCAGCGGGACACTAAATTCACCCCTCCACTTT. Translated, it gives CASSGTLNSPLHF.